The clone carrying this T cell receptor beta chain was observed a few times. Its target is not known. The data derive from a study of identical twins. The germline V gene has CDR1 MGHRA and CDR2 YSYEKL. V was shortened by 1 base and J by 8 bases, with 23 bases between the two germline ends. CDR3 length: 17 residues. Study-wide results and limits: The abundant beta clonotypes from cord blood had fewer insertions, and memory repertoires had none of this. Beta out-of-frame twin sharing showed a weaker excess. Researchers reported excess low generation probability among twin-shared out-of-frame alpha sequences. Analyses of zero insertions could, in part, be confounded by invariant MAIT and iNKT cells.

TCRdb redid the calling of the 5' RACE reads with MiXCR, one entry per CDR3 protein. The repertoire has under 1 million distinct CDR3 sequences, over 9% of them found once; the top ten carry 1.5% to 2%. This sample was also put to use in a study of yellow fever vaccine responses in identical twins.

The J gene is TRBJ1-2, the V gene TRBV4-1; tentatively, D is TRBD1 (5 bases). The receptor's source is a woman under 30 in good health. The source material was PBMCs. CDR3 DNA: TGCGCCAGCAGCCAAGGACAGCGTCCAGTCTGGGTGGGCGGCTACACCTTC. Protein sequence: CASSQGQRPVWVGGYTF.